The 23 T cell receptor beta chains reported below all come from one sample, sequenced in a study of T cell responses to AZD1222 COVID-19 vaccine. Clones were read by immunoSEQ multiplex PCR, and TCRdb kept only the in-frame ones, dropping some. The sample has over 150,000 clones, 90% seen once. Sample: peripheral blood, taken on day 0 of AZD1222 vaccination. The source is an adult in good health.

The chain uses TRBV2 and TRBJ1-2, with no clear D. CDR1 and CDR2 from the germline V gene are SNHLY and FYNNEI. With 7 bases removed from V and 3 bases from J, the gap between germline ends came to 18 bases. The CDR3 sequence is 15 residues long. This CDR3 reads CASTLLESGYYGYTF. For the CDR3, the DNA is TGTGCCAGCACCCTCCTGGAAAGCGGCTACTATGGCTACACCTTC.

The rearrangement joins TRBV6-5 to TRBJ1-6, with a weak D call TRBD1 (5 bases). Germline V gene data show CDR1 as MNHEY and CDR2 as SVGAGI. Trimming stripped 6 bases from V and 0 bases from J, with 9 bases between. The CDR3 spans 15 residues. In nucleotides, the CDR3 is TGTGCCAGCAGGGACACCAGCTCCTATAATTCACCCCTCCACTTT. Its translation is CASRDTSSYNSPLHF.

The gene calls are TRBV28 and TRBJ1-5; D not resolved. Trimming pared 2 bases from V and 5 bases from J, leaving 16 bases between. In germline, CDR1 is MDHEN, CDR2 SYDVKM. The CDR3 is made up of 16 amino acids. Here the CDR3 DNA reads TGTGCCAGCAGTTTAGGCCGCTCAGGAAACTATCAGCCCCAGCATTTT. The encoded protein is CASSLGRSGNYQPQHF.

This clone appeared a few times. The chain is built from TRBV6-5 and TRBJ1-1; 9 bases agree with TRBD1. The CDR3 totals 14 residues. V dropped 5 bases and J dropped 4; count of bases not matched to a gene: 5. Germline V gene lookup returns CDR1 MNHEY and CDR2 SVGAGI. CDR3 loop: CASSKTGGSTEAFF. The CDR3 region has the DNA TGTGCCAGCAGTAAGACAGGGGGAAGCACTGAAGCTTTCTTT.

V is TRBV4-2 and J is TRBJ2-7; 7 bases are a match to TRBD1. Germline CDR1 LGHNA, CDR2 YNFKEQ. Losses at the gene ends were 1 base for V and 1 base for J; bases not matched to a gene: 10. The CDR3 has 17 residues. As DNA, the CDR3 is TGTGCCAGCAGCCAAGGCCTTCCAGGGGGAATTTCCTACGAGCAGTACTTC. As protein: CASSQGLPGGISYEQYF.

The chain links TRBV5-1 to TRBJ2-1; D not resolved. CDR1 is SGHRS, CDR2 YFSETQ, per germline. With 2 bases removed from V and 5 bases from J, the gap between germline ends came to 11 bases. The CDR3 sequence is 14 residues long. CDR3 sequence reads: CASSFGSLNNEQFF. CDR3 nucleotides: TGCGCCAGCAGCTTCGGCAGTCTTAACAATGAGCAGTTCTTC.

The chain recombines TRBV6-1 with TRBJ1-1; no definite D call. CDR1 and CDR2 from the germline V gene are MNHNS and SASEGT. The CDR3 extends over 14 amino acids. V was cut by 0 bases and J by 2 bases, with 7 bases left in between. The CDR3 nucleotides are TGTGCCAGCAGTGAAGCCCTAGGTAACACTGAAGCTTTCTTT. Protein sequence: CASSEALGNTEAFF.

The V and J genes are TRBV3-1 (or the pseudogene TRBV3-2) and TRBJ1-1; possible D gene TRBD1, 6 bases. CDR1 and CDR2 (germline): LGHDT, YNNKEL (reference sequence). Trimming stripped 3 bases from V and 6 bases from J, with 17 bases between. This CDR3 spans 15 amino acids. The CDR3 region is CASSQRARGGSEAFF. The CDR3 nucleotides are TGTGCCAGCAGCCAGAGGGCCAGGGGAGGGTCTGAAGCTTTCTTT.

The CDR3 loop reads CASTDLAGLSEQYF. The CDR3 DNA follows: TGTGCCAGCACCGACTTGGCAGGGTTGTCCGAGCAGTACTTC. The V gene is TRBV7-9, the J gene TRBJ2-7; TRBD1 is a possible D gene (5 bases). Between the trimmed V and J ends, which lost 7 bases and 6 bases, there was a span of 19 bases. Per germline, CDR1 SEHNR and CDR2 FQNEAQ (reference sequence). The length of the CDR3 is 14 residues. The entire variable domain, with the rest obtained from reference TRBV7-9 and TRBJ2-7, is as follows: DTGVSQNPRHKITKRGQNVTFRCDPISEHNRLYWYRQTLGQGPEFLTYFQNEAQLEKSRLLSDRFSAERPKGSFSTLEIQRTEQGDSAMYLCASTDLAGLSEQYFGPGTRLTVT.

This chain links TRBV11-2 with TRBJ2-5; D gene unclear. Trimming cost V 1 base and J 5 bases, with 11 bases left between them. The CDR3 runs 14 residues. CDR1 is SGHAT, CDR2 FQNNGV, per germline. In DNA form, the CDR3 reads TGTGCCAGCAGCTTAGGACATTTAGGCGAGACCCAGTACTTC. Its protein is CASSLGHLGETQYF.

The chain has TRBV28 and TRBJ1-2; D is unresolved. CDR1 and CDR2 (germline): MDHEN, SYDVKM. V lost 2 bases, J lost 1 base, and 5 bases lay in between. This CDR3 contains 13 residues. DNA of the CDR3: TGTGCCAGCAGTTTAGGCAGTAACTATGGCTACACCTTC. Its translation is CASSLGSNYGYTF.

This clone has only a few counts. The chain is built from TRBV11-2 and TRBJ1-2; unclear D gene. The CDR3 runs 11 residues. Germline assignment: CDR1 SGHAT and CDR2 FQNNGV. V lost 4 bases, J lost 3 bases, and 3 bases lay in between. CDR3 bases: TGTGCCAGCAGCTCCCACTATGGCTACACCTTC. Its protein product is CASSSHYGYTF.

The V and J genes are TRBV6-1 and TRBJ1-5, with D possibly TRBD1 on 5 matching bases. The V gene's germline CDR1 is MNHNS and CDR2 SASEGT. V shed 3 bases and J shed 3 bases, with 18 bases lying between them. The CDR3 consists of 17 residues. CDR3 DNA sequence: TGTGCCAGCAGTGACGGGGCAGACTCACTAAACAATCAGCCCCAGCATTTT. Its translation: CASSDGADSLNNQPQHF.

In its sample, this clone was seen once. CDR3 loop: CASSFAGTGLWETQYF. Here the CDR3 DNA reads TGTGCCAGCAGCTTCGCCGGGACAGGGTTATGGGAGACCCAGTACTTC. The chain couples TRBV7-9 to TRBJ2-5; 9 nucleotides agree with TRBD1. Germline assignment: CDR1 SEHNR and CDR2 FQNEAQ (reference sequence). The V gene end was trimmed by 3 bases and the J gene end by 5 bases; junction bases not matched to a gene: 10. The CDR3 consists of 16 residues.

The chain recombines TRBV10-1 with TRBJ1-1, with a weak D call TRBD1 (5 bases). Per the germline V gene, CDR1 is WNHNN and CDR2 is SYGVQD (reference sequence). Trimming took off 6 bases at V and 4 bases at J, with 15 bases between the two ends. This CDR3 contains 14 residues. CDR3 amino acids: CASSVGLRGTEAFF. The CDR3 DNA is TGCGCCAGCAGCGTCGGCCTGAGGGGCACTGAAGCTTTCTTT.

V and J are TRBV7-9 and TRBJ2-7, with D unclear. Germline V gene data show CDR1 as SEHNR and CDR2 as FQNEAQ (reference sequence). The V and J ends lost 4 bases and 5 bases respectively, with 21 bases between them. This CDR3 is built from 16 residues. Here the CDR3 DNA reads TGTGCCAGCAGCTCCCCCCCCGGGTCCCTGAGGAACGAGCAGTACTTC. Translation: CASSSPPGSLRNEQYF.

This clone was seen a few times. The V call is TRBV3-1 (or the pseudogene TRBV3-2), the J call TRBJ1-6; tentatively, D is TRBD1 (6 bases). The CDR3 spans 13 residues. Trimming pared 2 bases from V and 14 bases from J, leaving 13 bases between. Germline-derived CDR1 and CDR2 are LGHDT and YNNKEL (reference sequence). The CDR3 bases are TGTGCCAGCAGCCAAACAGGGTCGGGGGCCCTCCACTTT. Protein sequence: CASSQTGSGALHF.

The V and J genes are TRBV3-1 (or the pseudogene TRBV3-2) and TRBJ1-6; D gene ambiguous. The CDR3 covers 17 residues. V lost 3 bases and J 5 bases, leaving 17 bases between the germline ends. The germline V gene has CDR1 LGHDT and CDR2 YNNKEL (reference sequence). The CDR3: CASSQGSGGDNNSPLHF. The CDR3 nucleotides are TGTGCCAGCAGCCAGGGGTCTGGAGGAGACAATAATTCACCCCTCCACTTT.

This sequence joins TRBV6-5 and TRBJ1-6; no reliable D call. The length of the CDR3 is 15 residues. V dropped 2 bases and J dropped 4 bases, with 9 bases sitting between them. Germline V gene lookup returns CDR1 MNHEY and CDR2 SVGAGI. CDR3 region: CASSYGLTYNSPLHF. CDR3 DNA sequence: TGTGCCAGCAGTTACGGCCTTACATATAATTCACCCCTCCACTTT.

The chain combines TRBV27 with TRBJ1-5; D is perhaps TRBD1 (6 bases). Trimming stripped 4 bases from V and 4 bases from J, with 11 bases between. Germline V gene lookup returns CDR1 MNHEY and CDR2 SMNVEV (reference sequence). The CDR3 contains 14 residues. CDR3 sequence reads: CASSSRDKNQPQHF. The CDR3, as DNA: TGTGCCAGCAGTTCCCGGGACAAAAATCAGCCCCAGCATTTT.

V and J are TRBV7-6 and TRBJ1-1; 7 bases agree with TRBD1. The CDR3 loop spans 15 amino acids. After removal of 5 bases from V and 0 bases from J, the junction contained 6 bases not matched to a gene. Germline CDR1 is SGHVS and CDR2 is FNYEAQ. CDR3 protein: CASSLRTGMNTEAFF. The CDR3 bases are TGTGCCAGCAGCCTAAGGACAGGTATGAACACTGAAGCTTTCTTT.

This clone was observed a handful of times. DNA of the CDR3: TGTGCCAGCAGCCCGACCCCGCTAAACACCATATATTTT. The encoded protein is CASSPTPLNTIYF. V gene TRBV5-6 combines with J gene TRBJ1-3, with D unclear. In germline, CDR1 is SGHDT, CDR2 YYEEEE. This CDR3 region has 13 residues. V gave up 4 bases and J gave up 6 bases, with 11 bases separating them. Full variable domain (rest looked up from reference TRBV5-6 and TRBJ1-3): DAGVTQSPTHLIKTRGQQVTLRCSPKSGHDTVSWYQQALGQGPQFIFQYYEEEERQRGNFPDRFSGHQFPNYSSELNVNALLLGDSALYLCASSPTPLNTIYFGEGSWLTVV.

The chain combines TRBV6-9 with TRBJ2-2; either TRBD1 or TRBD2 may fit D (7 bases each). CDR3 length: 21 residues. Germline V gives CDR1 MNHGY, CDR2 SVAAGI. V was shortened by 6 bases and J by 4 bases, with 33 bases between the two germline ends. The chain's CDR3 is CASRLPGGVADTKQSTGELFF. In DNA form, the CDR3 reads TGTGCCAGCAGATTGCCAGGGGGGGTAGCGGATACCAAGCAGAGCACCGGGGAGCTGTTTTTT.